A single T cell receptor (beta chain) is shown here with its context. This sample was included in a study of blood T cell repertoires in COVID-19. Study details: COVID-19 samples collected from the United States, Italy and Spain covered acute and convalescent phases. The cDNA or gDNA used as material had been derived from T cells, B-cell-depleted T cells, or PBMCs.

Germline V gene data show CDR1 as SGHRS and CDR2 as YFSETQ. This CDR3 is built from 15 residues. J lost 2 bases, V lost 3 bases, and 6 bases had no gene match. Authors' data handling: Nucleated cell number was recorded as an estimate derived from reference gene primer amplification. Libraries were prepared by immunoSEQ multiplex PCR; TCRdb keeps only in-frame clonotypes and omits some of them. V, J and clone size are those of that table, while D and trimming were read from the DNA. This table has tens of thousands of clones, around 89% appearing once. Material for sequencing was peripheral blood. This receptor was obtained from a woman of 80 years or more with active COVID-19. The genes are TRBV5-1 and TRBJ2-3, with 7 positions matching TRBD1. CDR3: CASSYADRLTDTQYF. The DNA of the CDR3 is TGCGCCAGCAGCTACGCGGACAGGCTCACAGATACGCAGTATTTT.